These 28 T cell receptor beta chains were sequenced from one sample in a study of T cells after yellow fever vaccination. One entry per CDR3 protein, called by TCRdb with MiXCR from the 5' RACE reads. Here the sample spans 95,000 to 150,000 distinct CDR3 sequences, approximately 9% being singletons. This sample comprised CD8+ T cells sorted from PBMCs, obtained on the day of the yellow fever booster vaccination. The receptors derive from a man between 18 and 29 years old who received the YFV17D yellow fever vaccine.

The V gene is TRBV15, the J gene TRBJ2-3; a possible D gene is TRBD2 (7 bases). V was clipped by 9 bases and J by 0 bases, with 13 bases between them. This CDR3 has 14 amino acids. The germline V gene has CDR1 LNHNV and CDR2 YYDKDF (reference sequence). CDR3 region: CATRGGDSTDTQYF. The DNA for the CDR3 is TGTGCCACGAGAGGGGGGGATAGCACAGATACGCAGTATTTT.

In this sample, this clonotype turned up a few times. V usage is TRBV3-1 and J usage is TRBJ2-5; possible D gene TRBD2, 5 bases. The CDR3 runs to 16 residues. V shed 2 bases and J shed 1 base, with 14 bases lying between them. Germline loops: CDR1 LGHDT, CDR2 YNNKEL (reference sequence). In nucleotides, the CDR3 is TGTGCCAGCAGCCAAATACCCCGCGGGTCCCAAGAGACCCAGTACTTC. Its translation: CASSQIPRGSQETQYF.

In its sample, this clonotype was seen many times. The CDR3 sequence: CASSFLGRGAGDDTQYF. The DNA of the CDR3 is TGTGCCAGCAGCTTTCTTGGCCGCGGAGCGGGGGACGATACGCAGTATTTT. This chain connects TRBV7-9 to TRBJ2-3; 8 bases are a match to TRBD2. Germline assignment: CDR1 SEHNR and CDR2 FQNEAQ (reference sequence). This CDR3 spans 17 amino acids. The J segment lost 6 bases and the V segment lost 3 bases, leaving 14 bases of the junction unmatched.

The J gene is TRBJ2-7, the V gene TRBV4-1; D is perhaps TRBD2 (5 bases). The CDR3 is 14 residues long. Trimming left V 1 base short and J 5 bases short, with 12 bases between. The germline CDR1 and CDR2 sequences are MGHRA and YSYEKL. The CDR3 sequence is CASSQGPGVDEQYF. CDR3 DNA: TGCGCCAGCAGCCAAGGTCCCGGGGTGGACGAGCAGTACTTC.

The rearrangement joins TRBV12-3 or TRBV12-4 to TRBJ2-3; no clear D gene. Deletions cut 2 bases from V and 0 bases from J, with 12 bases between. The CDR3 spans 16 residues. The CDR3 DNA is TGTGCCAGCAGTTTATACCGCCTGGGTAGCACAGATACGCAGTATTTT. Encoded protein: CASSLYRLGSTDTQYF.

The V gene is TRBV2, the J gene TRBJ2-1; D is undetermined. This CDR3 comprises 14 residues. V shed 0 bases and J shed 3 bases, with 6 bases lying between them. Per the germline V gene, CDR1 is SNHLY and CDR2 is FYNNEI. CDR3 nucleotides: TGTGCCAGCAGTGAAGCGGCCGGCTACAATGAGCAGTTCTTC. Protein sequence: CASSEAAGYNEQFF.

This clonotype turned up a few times. The DNA of the CDR3 is TGTGCCAGCAGTCCCCAGGGAGGCGAGCAGTACGTC. Its protein is CASSPQGGEQYV. The chain uses TRBV6-2 or TRBV6-3 and TRBJ2-7, with a weak D call TRBD2 (6 bases). V lost 5 bases and J lost 6, with 11 bases in between. The CDR3 runs to 12 residues. Germline CDR1 is MNHEY and CDR2 is SVGEGT.

The chain has TRBV5-6 and TRBJ2-7; D gene ambiguous. V lost 4 bases, J lost 3 bases, and 14 bases lay in between. CDR1 is SGHDT, CDR2 YYEEEE, per germline. This CDR3 region has 14 residues. This chain's CDR3 is CASSNPTRIYEQYV. In DNA form, the CDR3 reads TGTGCCAGCAGCAACCCCACAAGGATCTACGAGCAGTACGTC.

This clonotype was counted between two and nine times. The genes are TRBV19 and TRBJ1-1; D not resolved. The V gene's germline CDR1 is LNHDA and CDR2 SQIVND (reference sequence). Trimming took off 5 bases at V and 6 bases at J, with 19 bases between the two ends. The CDR3 consists of 15 residues. CDR3 in amino acids: CASSHNPIGRAEAFF. CDR3 nucleotides: TGTGCCAGTAGTCACAACCCCATCGGGAGGGCTGAAGCTTTCTTT.

This clonotype has just a few counts. The J gene is TRBJ2-5, the V gene TRBV6-5; TRBD2 agrees at 12 bases. Unmatched junction bases numbered 7, after V lost 2 bases and J lost 3 bases. The CDR3 is 17 amino acids. Germline CDR1 and CDR2: MNHEY and SVGAGI. The CDR3 loop reads CASSYGAWTSGEETQYF. Written as DNA, the CDR3 is TGTGCCAGCAGTTACGGCGCTTGGACTAGCGGGGAAGAGACCCAGTACTTC.

Many counts were recorded for this clonotype. The rearrangement links TRBV19 to TRBJ2-5; a possible D gene is TRBD1 (6 bases). CDR1 LNHDA and CDR2 SQIVND come from the germline V gene (reference sequence). This CDR3 region has 16 residues. The V gene lost 4 bases and the J gene lost 2 bases, with 17 bases spanning the gap. The CDR3, as DNA: TGTGCCAGTAGTAAGAGGCAGGGGCGGCTTCAAGAGACCCAGTACTTC. The encoded protein is CASSKRQGRLQETQYF.

The chain employs TRBV5-1 and TRBJ2-1; D may correspond to TRBD1 or TRBD2 (5 bases each). Trimming took off 7 bases at V and 8 bases at J, with 19 bases between the two ends. This CDR3 spans 14 amino acids. Germline lookup yields CDR1 SGHRS and CDR2 YFSETQ. DNA of the CDR3: TGCGCCAGCTCGGGACCCTCTCAGGGAGATGAGCAGTTCTTC. The encoded protein is CASSGPSQGDEQFF.

This clonotype was seen more than once but under ten times. This chain links TRBV19 with TRBJ1-4, with D possibly TRBD1 on 6 matching bases. Between the trimmed V and J ends, which lost 4 bases and 7 bases, there was a span of 16 bases. The CDR3 is 15 amino acids. Germline values: CDR1 LNHDA, CDR2 SQIVND (reference sequence). In DNA, the CDR3 is TGTGCCAGTAGTAGGCAATGGGGGGCCATTGAAAAACTGTTTTTT. This gives the protein CASSRQWGAIEKLFF.

This clonotype showed up just a few times. The chain uses TRBV21-1 and TRBJ1-2. TRBV21-1 counts as a pseudogene. There are 15 residues in the CDR3. CDR3 nucleotide sequence: TGTGCCAGCAGCAAAGCGGGGGACTCTAACTATGGCTACACCTTC. It translates to CASSKAGDSNYGYTF.

J is TRBJ1-1 and V is TRBV4-3; tentative D call: TRBD1 (5 bases). V lost 4 bases, J lost 3 bases, and 15 bases lay in between. Germline assignment: CDR1 LGHNA and CDR2 YSLEER. The CDR3 has 15 residues. This CDR3 is CASSRPGRGDTEAFF. In DNA form, the CDR3 reads TGCGCCAGCAGCCGCCCGGGTCGGGGGGACACTGAAGCTTTCTTT.

This clonotype was observed many times. The V and J genes are TRBV29-1 and TRBJ1-2; TRBD1 aligns across 8 bases. The V and J ends lost 7 bases and 2 bases, in that order; junction bases with no gene match: 12. The germline CDR1 and CDR2 sequences are SQVTM and ANQGSEA. The CDR3 length is 15 residues. In DNA form, the CDR3 reads TGCAGCGCCTGGACAGGGTTGAGCAAGAACTATGGCTACACCTTC. This encodes CSAWTGLSKNYGYTF.

The rearrangement links TRBV7-9 to TRBJ2-5; the D gene is possibly TRBD1 (5 bases). V lost 3 bases, J lost 3 bases, and 5 bases lay in between. Germline V lookup: CDR1 SEHNR, CDR2 FQNEAQ (reference sequence). This CDR3 is 12 amino acids long. CDR3 amino acids: CASSFREETQYF. The CDR3 DNA is TGTGCCAGCAGCTTCAGGGAAGAGACCCAGTACTTC.

The chain joins TRBV4-2 to TRBJ1-2; no reliable D call. Trimming removed 3 bases from V and 5 bases from J, with 19 bases in between. Germline CDR1 and CDR2: LGHNA and YNFKEQ. The CDR3 is made up of 16 amino acids. The CDR3 DNA is TGTGCCAGCAGCCAGATTCAAAGGCCCCCAGTTTATGGCTACACCTTC. It codes for CASSQIQRPPVYGYTF.

In its sample, this clonotype was seen many times. The rearrangement links TRBV29-1 to TRBJ2-1; D is perhaps TRBD1 or TRBD2 (5 bases each). V gave up 2 bases and J gave up 5 bases, with 13 bases separating them. CDR1 SQVTM and CDR2 ANQGSEA come from the germline V gene. The CDR3 contains 14 residues. Here the CDR3 DNA reads TGCAGCGTTGAAAACCGGGACGTCAACAATGAGCAGTTCTTC. Its protein product is CSVENRDVNNEQFF.

This clonotype has just a few counts. The chain has TRBV29-1 and TRBJ2-5; a weak D match, TRBD2 (6 bases). Germline CDR1 SQVTM, CDR2 ANQGSEA. With 0 bases removed from V and 7 bases from J, the gap between germline ends came to 27 bases. This CDR3 has 18 residues. DNA for the CDR3: TGCAGCGTTGAAGAACCTACGGGGGACGAAGAAATTCGATGGACCCAGTACTTC. Encoded protein: CSVEEPTGDEEIRWTQYF.

The chain recombines TRBV4-3 with TRBJ2-5; 9 nucleotides line up with TRBD2. V lost 2 bases, J lost 5 bases, and 3 bases stayed unmatched. Germline values: CDR1 LGHNA, CDR2 YSLEER. The CDR3 consists of 14 residues. CDR3 DNA sequence: TGCGCCAGCAGCCAAAGACTAGCGGTGGAGACCCAGTACTTC. Its translation: CASSQRLAVETQYF.

This clonotype was seen only a few times. This sequence joins TRBV29-1 and TRBJ2-6, with a weak D call TRBD2 (5 bases). Between the trimmed V and J ends, which lost 7 bases and 4 bases, there was a span of 11 bases. The CDR3 sequence is 13 residues long. Germline CDR1 SQVTM, CDR2 ANQGSEA. The CDR3 is CSAEGTGANVLTF. CDR3 sequence (DNA): TGCAGCGCCGAGGGTACCGGGGCCAACGTCCTGACTTTC. Full variable domain (outside the CDR3, taken from reference TRBV29-1 and TRBJ2-6): SAVISQKPSRDICQRGTSLTIQCQVDSQVTMMFWYRQQPGQSLTLIATANQGSEATYESGFVIDKFPISRPNLTFSTLTVSNMSPEDSSIYLCSAEGTGANVLTFGAGSRLTVL.

The rearrangement joins TRBV20-1 to TRBJ1-3, with D uncertain. Trimming stripped 5 bases from V and 2 bases from J, with 13 bases between. CDR1 and CDR2 from the germline V gene are DFQATT and SNEGSKA (reference sequence). This CDR3 is 14 amino acids long. The CDR3 nucleotides are TGCAGTGCTCCGGAGGCCCAGGCTGGAAACACCATATATTTT. It encodes CSAPEAQAGNTIYF.

Many counts were recorded for this clonotype. The J gene is TRBJ2-7, the V gene TRBV5-1; 7 bases align to TRBD1. The J segment lost 1 base and the V segment lost 4 bases, leaving 5 bases of the junction unmatched. Germline-derived CDR1 and CDR2 are SGHRS and YFSETQ. The CDR3 extends over 14 amino acids. The CDR3 DNA sequence: TGCGCCAGCAGCCCCGGACAGGCATCCTACGAGCAGTACTTC. Translated, it gives CASSPGQASYEQYF.

Turning to this clonotype: Sequence at one end of the junction differs from germline and may be a read error. The V call is TRBV7-9, the J call TRBJ1-4; unclear D gene. The CDR3 has 15 residues. The germline gives CDR1 SEHNR, CDR2 FQNEAQ (reference sequence). The DNA for the CDR3 is TGTGCCAGCAGCGCACCCGACTTGGCTAATGAAAGACTGTTTTTT. Protein: CASSAPDLANERLFF.

The V and J genes are TRBV4-3 and TRBJ2-7; D call uncertain. The CDR3 covers 11 residues. CDR1 and CDR2 (germline): LGHNA, YSLEER. V lost 1 base and J 8 bases, leaving 6 bases between the germline ends. CDR3 sequence reads: CASSQAGQQYF. The CDR3 region has the DNA TGCGCCAGCAGCCAAGCGGGTCAGCAGTACTTC.

This sequence joins TRBV6-6 and TRBJ2-5; TRBD2 is a possible D gene (6 bases). V lost 2 bases and J 0 bases, leaving 13 bases between the germline ends. Germline CDR1 is MNHNY and CDR2 is SVGAGI (reference sequence). This CDR3 contains 16 residues. CDR3 nucleotides: TGTGCCAGCAGTTACCTGGGACTCCCGTACCAAGAGACCCAGTACTTC. This gives the protein CASSYLGLPYQETQYF.

This clonotype was observed a handful of times. J is TRBJ2-7 and V is TRBV7-9, with 8 bases identical to TRBD1. J gave up 6 bases and V 3 bases, and 4 bases lay outside the gene matches. Per germline, CDR1 SEHNR and CDR2 FQNEAQ (reference sequence). This CDR3 has 13 residues. The CDR3 spells CASSFDRGIEQYV. Written as DNA, the CDR3 is TGTGCCAGCAGCTTTGACAGGGGAATCGAGCAGTACGTC.